These 15 T cell receptor beta chains share one sample of origin, sequenced in a study of cytomegalovirus exposure and HLA in healthy donors. TCRdb keeps only in-frame clones here, not all; method: immunoSEQ multiplex PCR. The table lists 150,000 to 200,000 clones, 90% to 97% of them singletons. Material for sequencing was PBMCs. These receptors were taken from a woman between 18 and 29 years old in good health and CMV-seronegative.

The rearrangement uses TRBV5-4 and TRBJ1-1, with D perhaps matching TRBD1 (5 bases). Trimming stripped 0 bases from V and 3 bases from J, with 12 bases between. CDR1 is SGHNT, CDR2 YYREEE, per germline (reference sequence). The CDR3 totals 15 residues. CDR3 sequence: CASSLAWGGDTEAFF. CDR3 bases: TGTGCCAGCAGCTTGGCCTGGGGGGGAGACACTGAAGCTTTCTTT.

V and J are TRBV4-3 and TRBJ1-2; 10 nucleotides match TRBD1. Germline lookup yields CDR1 LGHNA and CDR2 YSLEER. The CDR3 covers 14 residues. V dropped 4 bases and J dropped 7; count of bases not matched to a gene: 6. DNA of the CDR3: TGCGCCAGCAGCCGGACAGGGGGGATCAGTGGCTACACCTTC. Its protein product is CASSRTGGISGYTF.

The chain combines TRBV27 with TRBJ2-7, with TRBD1 matching over 8 bases. Germline V gene lookup returns CDR1 MNHEY and CDR2 SMNVEV (reference sequence). The CDR3 has 14 amino acids. Trimming took 6 bases from V and 3 from J; bases not matched to a gene: 7. The CDR3 DNA reads TGTGCCAGCAGGCCGGGGGACAGGATCTACGAGCAGTACTTC. Protein: CASRPGDRIYEQYF.

The J gene is TRBJ2-5, the V gene TRBV10-3, with a tentative D call TRBD2 (5 bases). This CDR3 spans 15 amino acids. Trimming took off 0 bases at V and 4 bases at J, with 12 bases between the two ends. The V gene's germline CDR1 is ENHRY and CDR2 SYGVKD. CDR3 DNA: TGTGCCATCAGTGAGTCTCTGATGGGGAGAGAGACCCAGTACTTC. This codes for CAISESLMGRETQYF.

This clone occurred once. V is TRBV29-1 and J is TRBJ2-1; TRBD2 matches at 7 bases. V dropped 7 bases and J dropped 2; count of bases not matched to a gene: 11. CDR1 and CDR2 (germline): SQVTM, ANQGSEA. The CDR3 runs 15 residues. The CDR3 coding sequence is TGCAGCGCCACGGGCGGGGGACTACCCTACAATGAGCAGTTCTTC. It is translated as CSATGGGLPYNEQFF.

The rearrangement uses TRBV21-1 and TRBJ1-1; the D call TRBD1 from the table was never checked on the DNA. TRBV21-1 is noted as a pseudogene. CDR3 length equals 16 residues. The CDR3 sequence is CASSKVRQGLYTEAFF. The CDR3, as DNA: TGTGCCAGCAGCAAAGTGAGGCAGGGGTTGTACACTGAAGCTTTCTTT.

The chain employs TRBV19 and TRBJ1-5; D gene ambiguous. The CDR3 consists of 14 residues. CDR1 is LNHDA and CDR2 is SQIVND in the germline V gene (reference sequence). V lost 3 bases and J 3 bases, leaving 9 bases between the germline ends. The CDR3 DNA follows: TGTGCCAGTAGTATTTCTAGAAACAATCAGCCCCAGCATTTT. Protein: CASSISRNNQPQHF.

The chain joins TRBV5-6 to TRBJ1-1, with D unresolved. This CDR3 spans 12 amino acids. V lost 2 bases to trimming and J lost 10 bases, with 12 bases between them. Germline assignment: CDR1 SGHDT and CDR2 YYEEEE. The CDR3 sequence: CASSFYSGGAFF. The CDR3 bases are TGTGCCAGCAGCTTTTATTCCGGTGGAGCTTTCTTT.

The chain has TRBV12-2 and TRBJ2-3; TRBD2, the table's D call, was not compared with the DNA. TRBV12-2 is a pseudogene locus. The CDR3 has 18 residues. The CDR3 DNA sequence: TGTGCAAGTCGCTGCCCCTACGGGACTAGCGGACTCACAGATACGCAGTATTTT. Its translation is CASRCPYGTSGLTDTQYF.

V usage is TRBV19 and J usage is TRBJ2-1, with TRBD2 identical over 14 bases. Germline V gene sequence: CDR1 LNHDA, CDR2 SQIVND (reference sequence). The CDR3 covers 15 residues. V was pared by 5 bases and J by 8 bases, with 5 bases of the junction left unmatched. Written as DNA, the CDR3 is TGTGCCAGTAGTTCGAGACTAGCGGGGGGGGATGAGCAGTTCTTC. This encodes CASSSRLAGGDEQFF.

V usage is TRBV7-2 and J usage is TRBJ2-7; D remains ambiguous. The ends were cut back, 4 bases at V and 4 bases at J, with 5 bases in the middle. The germline V gene encodes CDR1 SGHTA and CDR2 FQGNSA. The CDR3 has 11 amino acids. CDR3 sequence reads: CASSSFYEQYF. The DNA for the CDR3 is TGTGCCAGCAGCTCATTTTACGAGCAGTACTTC.

The chain recombines TRBV30 with TRBJ2-6; D call uncertain. CDR1 GTSNPN and CDR2 SVGIG come from the germline V gene (reference sequence). V lost 1 base and J lost 2, with 12 bases in between. The CDR3 is 16 amino acids. The CDR3, as DNA: TGTGCCTGGAGTGGCGGAACTATACCTGGGGCCAACGTCCTGACTTTC. Protein sequence: CAWSGGTIPGANVLTF.

The chain joins TRBV10-3 to TRBJ2-7; 9 bases are shared with TRBD2. The CDR3 totals 16 residues. V lost 3 bases, J lost 3 bases, and 9 bases stayed unmatched. Germline V gene lookup returns CDR1 ENHRY and CDR2 SYGVKD. The CDR3 sequence is CAISDPASGNFYEQYF. The DNA of the CDR3 is TGTGCCATCAGTGACCCCGCTAGCGGGAACTTCTACGAGCAGTACTTC.

The rearrangement joins TRBV5-1 to TRBJ2-1; D remains unclear. The V gene's germline CDR1 is SGHRS and CDR2 YFSETQ. Trimming removed 1 base at V and 3 bases at J, with 5 bases between. This CDR3 region has 13 residues. For the CDR3, the DNA is TGCGCCAGCAGCTTGAACAGCTACAATGAGCAGTTCTTC. Protein: CASSLNSYNEQFF.

The rearrangement uses TRBV18 and TRBJ1-1; TRBD1 matches at 10 bases. Germline assignment: CDR1 KGHSH and CDR2 LQKENI. The V and J ends lost 3 bases and 4 bases, in that order; junction bases with no gene match: 5. There are 15 residues in the CDR3. Written as DNA, the CDR3 is TGTGCCAGCTCACCTGGACAGGGGGTGCGCACTGAAGCTTTCTTT. Its translation: CASSPGQGVRTEAFF. Full variable domain (missing parts from reference TRBV18 and TRBJ1-1): NAGVMQNPRHLVRRRGQEARLRCSPMKGHSHVYWYRQLPEEGLKFMVYLQKENIIDESGMPKERFSAEFPKEGPSILRIQQVVRGDSAAYFCASSPGQGVRTEAFFGQGTRLTVV.